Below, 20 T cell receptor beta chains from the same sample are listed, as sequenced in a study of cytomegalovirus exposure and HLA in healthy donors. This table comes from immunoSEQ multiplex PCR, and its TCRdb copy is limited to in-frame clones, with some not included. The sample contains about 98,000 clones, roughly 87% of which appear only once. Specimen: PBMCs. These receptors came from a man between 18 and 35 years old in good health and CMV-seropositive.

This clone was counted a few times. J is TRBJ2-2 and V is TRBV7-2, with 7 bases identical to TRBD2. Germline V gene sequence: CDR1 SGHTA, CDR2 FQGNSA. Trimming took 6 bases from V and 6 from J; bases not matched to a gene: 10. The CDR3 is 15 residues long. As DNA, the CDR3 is TGTGCCAGCAGTACGAGCGGGGTAGACGCCGGGGAGCTGTTTTTT. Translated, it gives CASSTSGVDAGELFF.

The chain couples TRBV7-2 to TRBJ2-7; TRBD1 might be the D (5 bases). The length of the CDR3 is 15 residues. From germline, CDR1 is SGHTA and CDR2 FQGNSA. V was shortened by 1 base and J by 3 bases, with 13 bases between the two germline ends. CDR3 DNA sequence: TGTGCCAGCAGCTTAGGTTCTGGACAAGGCTACGAGCAGTACTTC. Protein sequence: CASSLGSGQGYEQYF.

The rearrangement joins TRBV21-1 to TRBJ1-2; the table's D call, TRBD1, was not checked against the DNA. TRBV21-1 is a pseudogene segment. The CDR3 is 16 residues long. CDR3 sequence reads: CASSRGTGGMLYGYTF. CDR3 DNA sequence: TGTGCCAGCAGCAGGGGAACAGGGGGAATGTTGTATGGCTACACCTTC.

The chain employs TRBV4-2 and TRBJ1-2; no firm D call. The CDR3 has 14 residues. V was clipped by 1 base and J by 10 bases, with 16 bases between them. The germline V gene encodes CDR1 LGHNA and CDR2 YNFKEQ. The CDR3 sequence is CASSQGGSDFDYTF. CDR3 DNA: TGTGCCAGCAGCCAAGGAGGGTCTGATTTCGACTACACCTTC.

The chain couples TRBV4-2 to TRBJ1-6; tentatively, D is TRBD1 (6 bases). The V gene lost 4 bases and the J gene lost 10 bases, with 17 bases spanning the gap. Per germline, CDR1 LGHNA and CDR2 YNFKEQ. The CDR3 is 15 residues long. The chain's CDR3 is CASSPRQVPKSPLHF. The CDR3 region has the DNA TGTGCCAGCAGCCCCCGACAGGTCCCCAAATCACCCCTCCACTTT.

The CDR3 DNA reads TGTGCCAGCAGCCAAGATCGTTTCGGAGGGGCACCCCGAGGGGATCAGCCCCAGCATTTT. This encodes CASSQDRFGGAPRGDQPQHF. The chain recombines TRBV4-2 with TRBJ1-5, with a weak D call TRBD1 (5 bases). The V end lost 0 bases, the J end lost 5 bases, and 26 bases lay between the germline ends. The CDR3 sequence is 20 residues long. The germline CDR1 and CDR2 sequences are LGHNA and YNFKEQ.

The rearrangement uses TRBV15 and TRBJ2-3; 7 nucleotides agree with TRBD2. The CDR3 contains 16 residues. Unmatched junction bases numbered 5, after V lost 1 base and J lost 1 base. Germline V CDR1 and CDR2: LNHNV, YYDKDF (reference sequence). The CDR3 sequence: CATSRGGRGGTDTQYF. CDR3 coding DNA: TGTGCCACCAGCAGAGGTGGGAGGGGAGGCACAGATACGCAGTATTTT.

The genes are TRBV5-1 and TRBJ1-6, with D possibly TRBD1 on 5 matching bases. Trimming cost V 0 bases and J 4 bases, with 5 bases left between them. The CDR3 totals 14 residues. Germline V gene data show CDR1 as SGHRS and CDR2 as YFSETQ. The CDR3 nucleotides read TGCGCCAGCAGCTTGGGACAGTATAATTCACCCCTCCACTTT. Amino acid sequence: CASSLGQYNSPLHF. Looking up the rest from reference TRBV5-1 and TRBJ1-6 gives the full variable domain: KAGVTQTPRYLIKTRGQQVTLSCSPISGHRSVSWYQQTPGQGLQFLFEYFSETQRNKGNFPGRFSGRQFSNSRSEMNVSTLELGDSALYLCASSLGQYNSPLHFGNGTRLTVT.

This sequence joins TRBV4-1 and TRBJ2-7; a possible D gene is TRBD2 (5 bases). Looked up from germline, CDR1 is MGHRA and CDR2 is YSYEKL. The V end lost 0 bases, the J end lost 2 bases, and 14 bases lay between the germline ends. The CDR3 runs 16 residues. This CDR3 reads CASSQDRSGKTYEQYF. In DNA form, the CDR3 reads TGCGCCAGCAGCCAAGATCGGTCCGGGAAGACCTACGAGCAGTACTTC.

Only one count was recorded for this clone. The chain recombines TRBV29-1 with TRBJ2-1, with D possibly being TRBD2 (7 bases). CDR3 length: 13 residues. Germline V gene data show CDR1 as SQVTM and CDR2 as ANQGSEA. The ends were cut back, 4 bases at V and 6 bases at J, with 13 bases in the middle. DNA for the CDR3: TGCAGCGTTGGACGGGGGGCGGGCAATGAGCAGTTCTTC. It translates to CSVGRGAGNEQFF.

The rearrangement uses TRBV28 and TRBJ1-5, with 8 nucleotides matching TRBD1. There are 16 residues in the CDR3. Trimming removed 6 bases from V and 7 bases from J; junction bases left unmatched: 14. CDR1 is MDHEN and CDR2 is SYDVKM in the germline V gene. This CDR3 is CASRAGQGAPGQPQHF. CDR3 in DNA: TGTGCCAGCAGGGCGGGTCAGGGGGCGCCGGGGCAGCCCCAGCATTTT.

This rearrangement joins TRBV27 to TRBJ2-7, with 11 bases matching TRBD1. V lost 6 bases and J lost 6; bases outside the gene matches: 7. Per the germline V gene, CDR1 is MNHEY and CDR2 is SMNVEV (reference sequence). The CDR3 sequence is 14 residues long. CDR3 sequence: CASSLGQGVAEQYF. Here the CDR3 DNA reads TGTGCCAGCAGCCTGGGACAGGGGGTCGCCGAGCAGTACTTC.

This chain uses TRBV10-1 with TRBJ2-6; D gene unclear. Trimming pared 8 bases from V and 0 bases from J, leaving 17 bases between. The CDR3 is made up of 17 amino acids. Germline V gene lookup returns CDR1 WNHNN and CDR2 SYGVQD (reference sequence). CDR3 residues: CASARIRRHSGANVLTF. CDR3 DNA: TGCGCCAGCGCGAGGATCCGCCGTCACTCTGGGGCCAACGTCCTGACTTTC.

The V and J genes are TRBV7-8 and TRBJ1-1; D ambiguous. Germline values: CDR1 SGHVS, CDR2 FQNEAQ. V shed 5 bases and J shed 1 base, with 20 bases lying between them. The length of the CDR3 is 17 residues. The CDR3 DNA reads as TGTGCCAGCAGCCTAGGACTGAGCCTTACCGAGAACACTGAAGCTTTCTTT. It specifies CASSLGLSLTENTEAFF.

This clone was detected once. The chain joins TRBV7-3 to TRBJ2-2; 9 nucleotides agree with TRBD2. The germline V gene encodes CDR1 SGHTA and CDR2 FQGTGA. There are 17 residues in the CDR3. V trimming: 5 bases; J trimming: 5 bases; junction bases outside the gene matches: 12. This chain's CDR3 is CASSLEAGGGITGELFF. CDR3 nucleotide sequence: TGTGCCAGCAGCCTCGAGGCGGGGGGGGGTATTACCGGGGAGCTGTTTTTT.

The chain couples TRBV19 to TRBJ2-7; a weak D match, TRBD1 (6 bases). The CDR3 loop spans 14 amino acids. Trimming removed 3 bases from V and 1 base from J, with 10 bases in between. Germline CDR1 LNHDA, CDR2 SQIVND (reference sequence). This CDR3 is CASSIGTNSYEQYF. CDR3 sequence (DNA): TGTGCCAGTAGTATTGGGACAAATTCCTACGAGCAGTACTTC.

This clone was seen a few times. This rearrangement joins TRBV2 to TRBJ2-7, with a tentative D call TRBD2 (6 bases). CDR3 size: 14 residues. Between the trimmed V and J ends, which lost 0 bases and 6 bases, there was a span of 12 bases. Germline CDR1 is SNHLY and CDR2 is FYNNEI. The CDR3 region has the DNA TGTGCCAGCAGTGAAGCCGGGAGCCTACTCGAGCAGTACTTC. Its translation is CASSEAGSLLEQYF.

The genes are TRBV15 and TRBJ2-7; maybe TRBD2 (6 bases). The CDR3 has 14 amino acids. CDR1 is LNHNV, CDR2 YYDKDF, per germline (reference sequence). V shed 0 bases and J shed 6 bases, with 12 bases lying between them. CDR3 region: CATSRENPGGEQYF. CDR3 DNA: TGTGCCACCAGCAGAGAGAACCCCGGGGGCGAGCAGTACTTC.

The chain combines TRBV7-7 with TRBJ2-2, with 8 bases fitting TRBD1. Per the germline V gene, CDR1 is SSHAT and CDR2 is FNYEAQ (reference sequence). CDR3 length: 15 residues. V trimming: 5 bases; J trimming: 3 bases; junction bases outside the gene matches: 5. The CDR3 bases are TGTGCCAGCAGCATCCAGGGGGCCGACACCGGGGAGCTGTTTTTT. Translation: CASSIQGADTGELFF.

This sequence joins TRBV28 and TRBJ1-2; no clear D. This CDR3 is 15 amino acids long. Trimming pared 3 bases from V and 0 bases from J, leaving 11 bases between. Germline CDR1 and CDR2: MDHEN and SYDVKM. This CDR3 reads CASSFGLLANYGYTF. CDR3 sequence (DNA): TGTGCCAGCAGTTTTGGACTCCTGGCTAACTATGGCTACACCTTC.